The T cell receptor beta chain described here comes from a study of T cell responses to AZD1222 COVID-19 vaccine. Note on this clone: Its antigen is unknown.

The method was immunoSEQ multiplex PCR; TCRdb's version includes in-frame clones alone and lacks a portion of them. The repertoire includes approximately 180,000 clones, approximately 91% of them detected once, and 1.5% to 2% sits in the top ten. CDR3 size: 13 residues. Germline CDR1 is LGHNT and CDR2 is FRNRAP. Trimming removed 2 bases from V and 3 bases from J, with 7 bases in between. Whole-study findings and limits: Close to half of all spike-specific TCRs reportedly target regions of the variants that are unmutated. Vaccine-related CD4 TCRs covered spike, predominating at 160-218 and 743-854. Clonal diversity was possibly underestimated; the donors were predominantly white British and more often female.

The V call is TRBV12-5, the J call TRBJ1-1; no reliable D call. The input for sequencing was peripheral blood, taken on day 0 of AZD1222 vaccination. The clonotype was recovered from an adult in good health. The CDR3 loop reads CASGLKPDTEAFF. CDR3 coding DNA: TGTGCTAGTGGTTTGAAACCTGACACTGAAGCTTTCTTT.